Below, one TCR beta chain is given with its context. This clonotype was observed a handful of times. Its specific antigen is unknown. Per-base quality was not reported, and no clone a single base away is much larger than it. These data belong to a study of T cells in Graves' hyperthyroidism and ophthalmopathy (dated by TCRdb to the late 2010s). Regarding the study in general: Peripheral blood was collected at initial diagnosis, before any treatment. To identify TCR V-J signatures that set the groups apart, the researchers used a discovery cohort of 90 to 100 patients, made up of about 44 with Graves' ophthalmopathy and about 60 with stable Graves' hyperthyroidism. Prospective prediction of ophthalmopathy was tested in an independent validation cohort of 18 hyperthyroidism patients and 15 to 17 patients who later progressed to ophthalmopathy. The roughly 91 discovery patients were randomly divided into training and test sets at a 7:3 ratio. In addition, the study compared T-cell repertoires in thyroid tissue and in blood from roughly 6 Graves' hyperthyroidism patients. After sampling, hyperthyroidism patients received methimazole starting at 30 mg daily, and ophthalmopathy patients received high-dose intravenous methylprednisolone. According to the paper, TCR Vbeta CDR3 sequencing was carried out on 135 peripheral blood samples, which came from under 50 ophthalmopathy, around 74 hyperthyroidism and around 17 progressor patients. Study-wide findings and limitations: In validation, the model predicted progression to ophthalmopathy with roughly 70% sensitivity and approximately 78% specificity, a median of around 6.6 months before onset. A 13 V-J signature model separated ophthalmopathy from stable hyperthyroidism, with 87.88% sensitivity and just under 84% specificity in cross-validation and 80%/75% in testing. Sample size was not statistically predetermined, and investigators were not blinded to group allocation. Most expanded thyroid clonotypes (frequency above 0.001) were also detected in blood, suggesting blood repertoires may reflect thyroid immune responses.

The TCR beta CDR3 regions were amplified from the RNA transcripts. For the first round of RT-PCR on the TCR CDR3, the HTBI primer set was used together with the Qiagen OneStep RT-PCR kit. The libraries were constructed in a second round of multiplex PCR and then size-selected and purified. Paired-end sequencing of the libraries was performed with 100 bp reads on an Illumina HiSeq2000. The source study handled its data this way. SOAPnuke was used to process the raw data, throwing out any read that contained adapters or uncalled bases, had a mean Phred below 15, or lacked an exact constant-primer or identifier match. COPE v1.2.5 was used to merge the high-quality paired reads, and each unique nucleotide sequence was defined as a clonotype. MiTCR v1.1 was used to align the clonotypes against IMGT TRBV, TRBD and TRBJ reference segments. Only V-J combinations with frequency above 0.0001, covering roughly 99% of repertoires, were analysed. A TCS score was defined as the ratio between F50 (clonal expansion) and ExV (chaos), using BLOSUM62-based TCRdist between CDR3 peptides within each V-J. Welch's t-statistics and random forest reduced around 510 V-J features to 13, which were used in a naive Bayes classifier (R e1071). Starting from the raw public reads, TCRdb applied fastp trimming at Q25, assembled clones with MiXCR and retained in-frame beta chains. Each CDR3 protein gets just one entry, which takes the most common genes and DNA from the rows behind it. TCRdb's processing, not the study's, gives the V and J calls here. The sample contains hundreds of thousands of distinct CDR3 sequences, under 25% of them found a single time. Approximately 30% of the sample lies in the top ten.

In the ophthalmopathy patients, disease was moderately to severely active, with a Clinical Activity Score of 3 or more, a NOSPECS grade of 4 or more, and a duration of less than 3 months. Exclusion was applied to patients with uncontrolled infections, other autoimmune diseases, pregnancy or lactation. Clinical symptoms, serum thyroxine and TRAb, thyroid ultrasound, and orbital computed tomography formed the basis for the diagnoses. PBMCs were separated from about 10 ml of fresh peripheral blood using Ficoll-Paque density gradient centrifugation. Total RNA was extracted with Trizol reagent, and quality was checked on an Agilent 2100 Bioanalyzer. Via the germline V gene, CDR1 is SQVTM and CDR2 ANQGSEA. V loses 4 bases of germline sequence and J loses 3 bases, and the interval between the two ends is 14 bases. Including cysteine and phenylalanine, the CDR3 has 14 amino acids. Here the CDR3 DNA is all that survives: 42 bases in frame from base 1.

This receptor chain uses TRBV29-1 and TRBJ2-3, and possibly TRBD2, on 7 matching bases. The material sequenced was blood. This sequence originates from a man between 25 and 39 years old with Graves' ophthalmopathy. The DNA sequence is TGCAGCGTTGGGGGGGGCAGGAGTACAGATACGCAGTATTTT. The translation is CSVGGGRSTDTQYF.